This T cell receptor beta chain was documented in a study of T-cell reconstitution after alpha-beta-depleted transplantation in children. The CDR3 sequence is 15 residues long. Per the germline V gene, CDR1 is PRHDT and CDR2 is FYEKMQ (reference sequence). Between the trimmed V and J ends, which lost 7 bases and 2 bases, there was a span of 16 bases. The authors prepared the TCRbeta library with unique molecular identifiers. TCRdb called the PCR reads again in MiXCR, with one record for every CDR3 protein. The sample lists approximately 45,000 distinct CDR3 sequences; 40% to 65% were seen once. The clonotype was recovered from a boy less than two years old with SCID, due to receive a stem cell transplant. The chain carries TRBV13 and TRBJ2-3, with a weak D call TRBD2 (5 bases). The specimen was peripheral blood, collected before TCRalphabeta/CD19-depleted stem cell transplant. This chain's CDR3 is CASTTRSFHTDTQYF. In DNA form, the CDR3 reads TGTGCCAGCACCACTAGGAGTTTCCACACAGATACGCAGTATTTT.